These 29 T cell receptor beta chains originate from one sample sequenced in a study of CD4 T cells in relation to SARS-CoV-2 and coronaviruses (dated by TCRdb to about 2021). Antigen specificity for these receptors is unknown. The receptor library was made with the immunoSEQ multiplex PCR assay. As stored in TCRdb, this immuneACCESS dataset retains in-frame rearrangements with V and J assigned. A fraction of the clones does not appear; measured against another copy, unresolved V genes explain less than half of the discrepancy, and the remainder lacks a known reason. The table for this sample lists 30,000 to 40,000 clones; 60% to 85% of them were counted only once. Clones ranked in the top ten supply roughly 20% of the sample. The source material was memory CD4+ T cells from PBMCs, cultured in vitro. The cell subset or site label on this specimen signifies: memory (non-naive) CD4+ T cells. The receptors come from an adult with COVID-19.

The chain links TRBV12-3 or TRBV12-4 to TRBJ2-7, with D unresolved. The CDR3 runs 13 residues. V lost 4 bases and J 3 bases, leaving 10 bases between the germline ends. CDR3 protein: CASSSPLYYEQYF. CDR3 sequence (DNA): TGTGCCAGCAGTTCCCCCTTATACTACGAGCAGTACTTC.

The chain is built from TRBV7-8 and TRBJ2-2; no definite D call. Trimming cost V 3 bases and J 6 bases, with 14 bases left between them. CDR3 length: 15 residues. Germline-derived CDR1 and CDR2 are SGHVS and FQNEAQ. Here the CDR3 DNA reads TGTGCCAGCAGCTTTACACGGGTCTCCGCCGGGGAGCTGTTTTTT. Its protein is CASSFTRVSAGELFF.

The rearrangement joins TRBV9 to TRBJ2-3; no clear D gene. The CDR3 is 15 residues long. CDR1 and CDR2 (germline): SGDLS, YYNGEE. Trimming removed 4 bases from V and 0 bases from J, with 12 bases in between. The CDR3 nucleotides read TGTGCCAGCAGCACCGGGCTGTTTAGCACAGATACGCAGTATTTT. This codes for CASSTGLFSTDTQYF.

The CDR3 DNA reads as TGCGCCAGCAGCTTGGTCGCCAGATTAACAGGGGACAGGACCACTGAAGCTTTCTTT. Its translation: CASSLVARLTGDRTTEAFF. V and J are TRBV5-1 and TRBJ1-1, with 8 bases lining up with TRBD1. CDR3 length: 19 residues. V was clipped by 0 bases and J by 4 bases; unmatched bases: 17. CDR1 SGHRS and CDR2 YFSETQ come from the germline V gene.

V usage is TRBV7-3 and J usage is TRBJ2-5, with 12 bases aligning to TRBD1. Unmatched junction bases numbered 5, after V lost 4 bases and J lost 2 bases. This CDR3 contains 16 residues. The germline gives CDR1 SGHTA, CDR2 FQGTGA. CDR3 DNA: TGTGCCAGCAGCTCCGGGACAGGGGGCTTTCAAGAGACCCAGTACTTC. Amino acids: CASSSGTGGFQETQYF.

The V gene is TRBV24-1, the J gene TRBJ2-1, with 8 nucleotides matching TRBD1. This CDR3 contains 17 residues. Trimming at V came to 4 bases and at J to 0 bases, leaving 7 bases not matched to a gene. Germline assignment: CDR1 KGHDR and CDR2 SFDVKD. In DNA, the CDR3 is TGTGCCACCAGTGAATCGACAGGGGATCTCTCCTACAATGAGCAGTTCTTC. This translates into CATSESTGDLSYNEQFF.

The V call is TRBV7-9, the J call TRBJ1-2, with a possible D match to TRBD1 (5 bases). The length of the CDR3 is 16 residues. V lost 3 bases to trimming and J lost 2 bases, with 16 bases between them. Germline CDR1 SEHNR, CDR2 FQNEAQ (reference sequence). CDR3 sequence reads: CASSFPLGKGNYGYTF. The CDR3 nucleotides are TGTGCCAGCAGCTTCCCTTTGGGAAAGGGGAACTATGGCTACACCTTC. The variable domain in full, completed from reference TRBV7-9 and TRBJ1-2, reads DTGVSQNPRHKITKRGQNVTFRCDPISEHNRLYWYRQTLGQGPEFLTYFQNEAQLEKSRLLSDRFSAERPKGSFSTLEIQRTEQGDSAMYLCASSFPLGKGNYGYTFGSGTRLTVV.

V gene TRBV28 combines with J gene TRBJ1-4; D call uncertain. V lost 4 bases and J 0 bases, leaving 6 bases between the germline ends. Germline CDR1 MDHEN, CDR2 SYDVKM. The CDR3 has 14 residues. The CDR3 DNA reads TGTGCCAGCAGTTCCAGTGCAACTAATGAAAAACTGTTTTTT. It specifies CASSSSATNEKLFF.

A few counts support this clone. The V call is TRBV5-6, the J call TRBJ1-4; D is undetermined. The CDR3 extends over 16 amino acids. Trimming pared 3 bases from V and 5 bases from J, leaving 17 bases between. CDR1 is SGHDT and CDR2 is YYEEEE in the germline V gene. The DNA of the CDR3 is TGTGCCAGCAGCTATACGGGCTCGGGATACAATGAAAAACTGTTTTTT. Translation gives CASSYTGSGYNEKLFF.

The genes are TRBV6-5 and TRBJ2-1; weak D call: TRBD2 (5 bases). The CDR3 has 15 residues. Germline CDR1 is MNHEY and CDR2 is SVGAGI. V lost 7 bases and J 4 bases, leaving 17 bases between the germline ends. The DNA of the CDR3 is TGTGCCAGCACGTCTGAGGGCCCTGTTTACAATGAGCAGTTCTTC. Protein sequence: CASTSEGPVYNEQFF.

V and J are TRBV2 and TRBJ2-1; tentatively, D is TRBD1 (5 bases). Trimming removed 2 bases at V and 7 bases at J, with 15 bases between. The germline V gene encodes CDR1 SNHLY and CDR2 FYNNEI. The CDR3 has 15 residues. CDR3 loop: CASSESPRQSNEQFF. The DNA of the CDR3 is TGTGCCAGCAGTGAATCACCGAGACAGTCTAATGAGCAGTTCTTC.

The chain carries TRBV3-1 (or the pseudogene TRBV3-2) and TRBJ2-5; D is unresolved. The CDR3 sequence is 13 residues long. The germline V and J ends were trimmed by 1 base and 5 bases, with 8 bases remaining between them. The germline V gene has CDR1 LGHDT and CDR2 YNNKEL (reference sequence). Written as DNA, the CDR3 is TGTGCCAGCAGCCAAGTCCCTTGGGAGACCCAGTACTTC. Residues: CASSQVPWETQYF.

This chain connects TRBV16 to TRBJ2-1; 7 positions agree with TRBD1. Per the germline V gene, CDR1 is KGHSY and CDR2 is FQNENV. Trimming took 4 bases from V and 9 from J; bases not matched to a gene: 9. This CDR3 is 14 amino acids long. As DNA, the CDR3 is TGTGCCAGCAGCCTACTTCGACAGGGCCTTGAGCAGTTCTTC. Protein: CASSLLRQGLEQFF. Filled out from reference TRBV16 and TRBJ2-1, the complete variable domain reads GEEVAQTPKHLVRGEGQKAKLYCAPIKGHSYVFWYQQVLKNEFKFLISFQNENVFDETGMPKERFSAKCLPNSPCSLEIQATKLEDSAVYFCASSLLRQGLEQFFGPGTRLTVL.

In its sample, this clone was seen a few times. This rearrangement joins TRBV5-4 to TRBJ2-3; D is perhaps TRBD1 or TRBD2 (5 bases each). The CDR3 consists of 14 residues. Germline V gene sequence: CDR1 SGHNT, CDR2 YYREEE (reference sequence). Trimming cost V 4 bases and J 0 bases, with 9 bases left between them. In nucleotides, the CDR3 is TGTGCCAGCAGCATCTGGGACAGCACAGATACGCAGTATTTT. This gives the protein CASSIWDSTDTQYF.

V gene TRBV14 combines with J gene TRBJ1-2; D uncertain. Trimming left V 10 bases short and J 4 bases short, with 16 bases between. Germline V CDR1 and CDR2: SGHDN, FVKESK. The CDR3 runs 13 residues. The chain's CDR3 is CAIQRWEGYGYTF. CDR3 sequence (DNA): TGTGCCATCCAACGATGGGAGGGCTATGGCTACACCTTC. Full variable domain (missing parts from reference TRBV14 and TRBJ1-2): EAGVTQFPSHSVIEKGQTVTLRCDPISGHDNLYWYRRVMGKEIKFLLHFVKESKQDESGMPNNRFLAERTGGTYSTLKVQPAELEDSGVYFCAIQRWEGYGYTFGSGTRLTVV.

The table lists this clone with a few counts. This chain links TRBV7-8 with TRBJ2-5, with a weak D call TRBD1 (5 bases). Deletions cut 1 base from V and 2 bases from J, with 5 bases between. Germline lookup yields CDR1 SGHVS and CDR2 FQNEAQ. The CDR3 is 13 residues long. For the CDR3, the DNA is TGTGCCAGCAGCTTAGAGGGGCAAGAGACCCAGTACTTC. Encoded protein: CASSLEGQETQYF.

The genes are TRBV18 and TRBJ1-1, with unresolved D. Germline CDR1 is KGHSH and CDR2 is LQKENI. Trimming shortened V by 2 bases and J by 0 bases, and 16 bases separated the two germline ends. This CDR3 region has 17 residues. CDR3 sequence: CASSPGVGGRMNTEAFF. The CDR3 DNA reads TGTGCCAGCTCACCAGGGGTCGGAGGTCGGATGAACACTGAAGCTTTCTTT.

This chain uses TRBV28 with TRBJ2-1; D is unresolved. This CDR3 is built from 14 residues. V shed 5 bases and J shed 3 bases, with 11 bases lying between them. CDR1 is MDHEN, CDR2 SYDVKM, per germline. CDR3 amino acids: CASSPSTRYNEQFF. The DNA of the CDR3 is TGTGCCAGCAGTCCCTCGACACGCTACAATGAGCAGTTCTTC.

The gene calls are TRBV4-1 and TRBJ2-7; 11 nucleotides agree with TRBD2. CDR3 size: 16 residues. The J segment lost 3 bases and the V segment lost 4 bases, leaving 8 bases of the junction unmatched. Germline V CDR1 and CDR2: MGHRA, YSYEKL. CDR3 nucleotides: TGCGCCAGCAGCCGATCCTCCGGGACTAGCGGCTACGAGCAGTACTTC. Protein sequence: CASSRSSGTSGYEQYF.

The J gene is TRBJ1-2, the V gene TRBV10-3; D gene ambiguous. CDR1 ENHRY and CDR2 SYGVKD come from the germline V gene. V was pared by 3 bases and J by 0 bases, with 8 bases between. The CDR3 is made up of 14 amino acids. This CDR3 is CAISDASANYGYTF. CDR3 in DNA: TGTGCCATCAGTGACGCCTCGGCTAACTATGGCTACACCTTC.

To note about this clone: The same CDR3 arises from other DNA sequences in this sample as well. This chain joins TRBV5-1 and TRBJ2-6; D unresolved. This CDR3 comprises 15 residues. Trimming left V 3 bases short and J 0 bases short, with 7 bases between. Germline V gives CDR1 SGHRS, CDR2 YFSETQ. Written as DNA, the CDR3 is TGCGCCAGCAGCTGGACGGTCTCTGGGGCCAACGTCCTGACTTTC. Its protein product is CASSWTVSGANVLTF.

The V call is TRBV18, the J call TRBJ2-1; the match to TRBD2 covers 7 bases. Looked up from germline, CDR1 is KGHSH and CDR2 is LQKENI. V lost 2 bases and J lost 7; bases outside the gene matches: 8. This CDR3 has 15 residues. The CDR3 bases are TGTGCCAGCTCACCAGGGCTTGGGGAGGGGAATGAGCAGTTCTTC. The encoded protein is CASSPGLGEGNEQFF.

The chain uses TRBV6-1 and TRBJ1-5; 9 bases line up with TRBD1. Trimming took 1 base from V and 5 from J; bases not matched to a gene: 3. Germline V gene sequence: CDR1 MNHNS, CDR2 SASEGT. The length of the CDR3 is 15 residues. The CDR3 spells CASSEEGTGYQPQHF. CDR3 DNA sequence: TGTGCCAGCAGTGAAGAGGGGACAGGGTATCAGCCCCAGCATTTT.

DNA of the CDR3: TGTGCCACCAGCCGCGGACTAGCGGGAGAAGGAAGGGATACGCAGTATTTT. Translated: CATSRGLAGEGRDTQYF. The chain carries TRBV15 and TRBJ2-3; TRBD2 matches at 13 bases. From germline, CDR1 is LNHNV and CDR2 YYDKDF (reference sequence). Unmatched junction bases numbered 11, after V lost 5 bases and J lost 6 bases. The CDR3 is 17 amino acids.

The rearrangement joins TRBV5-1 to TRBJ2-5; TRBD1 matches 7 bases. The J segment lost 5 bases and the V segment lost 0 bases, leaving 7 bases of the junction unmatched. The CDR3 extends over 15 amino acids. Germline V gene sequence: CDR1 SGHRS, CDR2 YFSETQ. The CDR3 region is CASSLEHRGEETQYF. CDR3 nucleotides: TGCGCCAGCAGCTTGGAACACAGGGGCGAGGAGACCCAGTACTTC.

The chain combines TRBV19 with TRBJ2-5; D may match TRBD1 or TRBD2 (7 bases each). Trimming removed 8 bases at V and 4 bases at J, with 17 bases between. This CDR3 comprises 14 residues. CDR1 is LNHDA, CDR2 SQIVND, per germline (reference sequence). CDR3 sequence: CASRRQGGGETQYF. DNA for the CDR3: TGTGCCAGTCGCCGACAGGGAGGGGGAGAGACCCAGTACTTC.

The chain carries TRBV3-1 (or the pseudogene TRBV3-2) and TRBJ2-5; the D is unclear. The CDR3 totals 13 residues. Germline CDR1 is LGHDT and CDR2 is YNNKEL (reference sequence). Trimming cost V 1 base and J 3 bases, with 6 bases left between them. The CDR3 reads CASSQVAEETQYF. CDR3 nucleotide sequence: TGTGCCAGCAGCCAAGTAGCCGAAGAGACCCAGTACTTC.

CDR3 loop: CASSLGEKLFF. The DNA of the CDR3 is TGTGCCAGCAGTTTGGGGGAAAAACTGTTTTTT. The chain has TRBV12-3 or TRBV12-4 and TRBJ1-4; D is uncertain. V shed 3 bases and J shed 8 bases, with 4 bases lying between them. The CDR3 is made up of 11 amino acids.

The CDR3 here is CASRQAPYNEQFF. In DNA form, the CDR3 reads TGTGCCAGCAGGCAGGCCCCCTACAATGAGCAGTTCTTC. V gene TRBV11-2 combines with J gene TRBJ2-1; D gene unclear. V was cut by 6 bases and J by 2 bases, with 8 bases left in between. CDR3 length: 13 amino acids. The germline V gene encodes CDR1 SGHAT and CDR2 FQNNGV.